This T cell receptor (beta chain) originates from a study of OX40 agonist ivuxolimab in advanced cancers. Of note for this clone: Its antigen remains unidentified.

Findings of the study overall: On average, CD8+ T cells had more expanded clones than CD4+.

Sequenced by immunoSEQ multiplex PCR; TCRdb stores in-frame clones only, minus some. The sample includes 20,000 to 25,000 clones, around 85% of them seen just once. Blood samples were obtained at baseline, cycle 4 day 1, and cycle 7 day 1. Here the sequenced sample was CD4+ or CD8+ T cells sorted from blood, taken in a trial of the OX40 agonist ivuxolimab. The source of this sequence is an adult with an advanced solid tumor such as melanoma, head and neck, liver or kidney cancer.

CDR3 coding DNA: TGTGCCAGCAGCCTCCGGGACAGCTATAACACTGAAGCTTTCTTT. It is translated as CASSLRDSYNTEAFF. J is TRBJ1-1 and V is TRBV7-9; TRBD1 matches at 7 bases. Germline-derived CDR1 and CDR2 are SEHNR and FQNEAQ (reference sequence). The junction had 8 bases not matched to a gene; V was cut back by 5 bases and J by 2 bases. CDR3 size: 15 residues.